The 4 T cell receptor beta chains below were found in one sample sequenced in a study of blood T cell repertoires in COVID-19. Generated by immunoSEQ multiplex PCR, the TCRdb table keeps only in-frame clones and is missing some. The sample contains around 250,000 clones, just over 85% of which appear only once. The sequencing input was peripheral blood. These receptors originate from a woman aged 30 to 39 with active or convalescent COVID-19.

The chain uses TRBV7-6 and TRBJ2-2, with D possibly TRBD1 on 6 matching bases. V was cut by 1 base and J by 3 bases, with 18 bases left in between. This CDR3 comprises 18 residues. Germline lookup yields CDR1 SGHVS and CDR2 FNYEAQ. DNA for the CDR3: TGTGCCAGCAGCTTAGTGGCGGTAGGGGGAACGGACACCGGGGAGCTGTTTTTT. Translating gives CASSLVAVGGTDTGELFF.

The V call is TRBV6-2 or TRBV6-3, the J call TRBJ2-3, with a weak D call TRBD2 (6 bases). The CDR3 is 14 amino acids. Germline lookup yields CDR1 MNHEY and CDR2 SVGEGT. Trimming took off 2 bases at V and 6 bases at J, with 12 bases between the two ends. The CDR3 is CASSYGGSRDTQYF. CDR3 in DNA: TGTGCCAGCAGTTACGGGGGGTCTCGGGATACGCAGTATTTT.

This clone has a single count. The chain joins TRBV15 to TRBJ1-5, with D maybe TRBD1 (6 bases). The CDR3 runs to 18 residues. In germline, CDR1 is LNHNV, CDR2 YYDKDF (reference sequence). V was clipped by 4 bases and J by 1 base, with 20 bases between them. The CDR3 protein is CATSKITTGRGSNQPQHF. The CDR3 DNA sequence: TGTGCCACCAGCAAAATAACCACAGGGCGCGGCAGCAATCAGCCCCAGCATTTT.

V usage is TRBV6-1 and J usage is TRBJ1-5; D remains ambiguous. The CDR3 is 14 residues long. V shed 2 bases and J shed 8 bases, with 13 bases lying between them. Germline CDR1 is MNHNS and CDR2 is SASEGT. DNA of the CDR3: TGTGCCAGCAGTGAAAGATCCTCTCGGGAGCCCCAGCATTTT. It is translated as CASSERSSREPQHF.